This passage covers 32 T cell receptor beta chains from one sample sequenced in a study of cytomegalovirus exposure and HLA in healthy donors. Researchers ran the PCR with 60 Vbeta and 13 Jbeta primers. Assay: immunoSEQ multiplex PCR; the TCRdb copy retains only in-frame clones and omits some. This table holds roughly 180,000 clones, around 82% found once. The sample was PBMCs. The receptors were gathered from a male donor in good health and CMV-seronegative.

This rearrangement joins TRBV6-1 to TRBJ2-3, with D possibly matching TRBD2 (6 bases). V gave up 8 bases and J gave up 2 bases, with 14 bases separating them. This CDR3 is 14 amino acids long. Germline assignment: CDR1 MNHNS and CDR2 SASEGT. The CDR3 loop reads CASLGLNLTDTQYF. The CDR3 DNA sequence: TGTGCCAGCCTTGGACTAAATCTCACAGATACGCAGTATTTT.

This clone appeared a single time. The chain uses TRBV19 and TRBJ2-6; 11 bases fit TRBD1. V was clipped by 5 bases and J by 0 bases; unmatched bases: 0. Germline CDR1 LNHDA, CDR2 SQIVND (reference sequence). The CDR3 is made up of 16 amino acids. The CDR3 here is CASSGTGGSGANVLTF. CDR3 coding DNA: TGTGCCAGTAGTGGGACAGGGGGCTCTGGGGCCAACGTCCTGACTTTC.

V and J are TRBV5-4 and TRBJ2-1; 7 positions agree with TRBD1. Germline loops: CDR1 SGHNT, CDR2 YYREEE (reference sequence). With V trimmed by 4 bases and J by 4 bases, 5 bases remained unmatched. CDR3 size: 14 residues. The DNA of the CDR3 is TGTGCCAGCAGCGCCCCGACAGGGTACAATGAGCAGTTCTTC. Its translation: CASSAPTGYNEQFF. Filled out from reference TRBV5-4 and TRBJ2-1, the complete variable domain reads ETGVTQSPTHLIKTRGQQVTLRCSSQSGHNTVSWYQQALGQGPQFIFQYYREEENGRGNFPPRFSGLQFPNYSSELNVNALELDDSALYLCASSAPTGYNEQFFGPGTRLTVL.

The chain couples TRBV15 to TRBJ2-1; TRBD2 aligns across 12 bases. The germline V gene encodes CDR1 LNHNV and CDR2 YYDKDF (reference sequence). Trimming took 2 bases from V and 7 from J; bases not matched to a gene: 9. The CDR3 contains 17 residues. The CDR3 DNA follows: TGTGCCACCAGCAGATCGACTAGCGGGGGTGGTAATAATGAGCAGTTCTTC. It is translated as CATSRSTSGGGNNEQFF.

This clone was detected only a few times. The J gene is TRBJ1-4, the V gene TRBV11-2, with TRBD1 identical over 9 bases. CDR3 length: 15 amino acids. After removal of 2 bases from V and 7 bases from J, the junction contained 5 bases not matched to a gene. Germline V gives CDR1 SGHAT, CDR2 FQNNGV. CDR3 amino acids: CASSLKGTGPEKLFF. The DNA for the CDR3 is TGTGCCAGCAGCTTAAAGGGGACAGGGCCTGAAAAACTGTTTTTT.

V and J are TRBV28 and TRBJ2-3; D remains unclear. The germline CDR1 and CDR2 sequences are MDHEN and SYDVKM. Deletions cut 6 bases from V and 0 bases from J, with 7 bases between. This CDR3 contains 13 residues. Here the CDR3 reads CASSKTSTDTQYF. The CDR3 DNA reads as TGTGCCAGCAGCAAAACTAGCACAGATACGCAGTATTTT.

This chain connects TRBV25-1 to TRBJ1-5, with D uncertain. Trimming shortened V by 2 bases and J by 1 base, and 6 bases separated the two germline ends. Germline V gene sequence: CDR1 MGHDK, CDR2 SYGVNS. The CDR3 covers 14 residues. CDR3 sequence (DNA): TGTGCCAGCAGTGAAGGGCTCAGCAATCAGCCCCAGCATTTT. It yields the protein CASSEGLSNQPQHF. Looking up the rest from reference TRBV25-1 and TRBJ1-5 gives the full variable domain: EADIYQTPRYLVIGTGKKITLECSQTMGHDKMYWYQQDPGMELHLIHYSYGVNSTEKGDLSSESTVSRIRTEHFPLTLESARPSHTSQYLCASSEGLSNQPQHFGDGTRLSIL.

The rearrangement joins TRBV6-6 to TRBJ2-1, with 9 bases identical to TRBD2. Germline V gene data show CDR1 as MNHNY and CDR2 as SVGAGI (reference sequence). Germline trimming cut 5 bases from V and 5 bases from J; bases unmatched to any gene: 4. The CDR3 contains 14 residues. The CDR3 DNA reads TGTGCCAGCAGTAAGACTAGCGGTAACAATGAGCAGTTCTTC. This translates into CASSKTSGNNEQFF.

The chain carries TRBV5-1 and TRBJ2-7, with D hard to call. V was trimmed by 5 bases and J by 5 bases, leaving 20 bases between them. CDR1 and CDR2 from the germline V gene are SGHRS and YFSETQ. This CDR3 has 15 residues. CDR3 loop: CASRPLRNPEDEQYF. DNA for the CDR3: TGCGCCAGCAGGCCGCTCCGGAACCCTGAGGACGAGCAGTACTTC.

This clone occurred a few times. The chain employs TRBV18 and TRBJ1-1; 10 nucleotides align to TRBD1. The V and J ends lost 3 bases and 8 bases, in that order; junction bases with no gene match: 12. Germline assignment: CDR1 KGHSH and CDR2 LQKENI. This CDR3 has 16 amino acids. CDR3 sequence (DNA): TGTGCCAGCTCACCGATACTGGGACAGGGGCAATTGGAAGCTTTCTTT. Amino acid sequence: CASSPILGQGQLEAFF. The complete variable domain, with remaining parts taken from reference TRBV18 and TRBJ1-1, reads NAGVMQNPRHLVRRRGQEARLRCSPMKGHSHVYWYRQLPEEGLKFMVYLQKENIIDESGMPKERFSAEFPKEGPSILRIQQVVRGDSAAYFCASSPILGQGQLEAFFGQGTRLTVV.

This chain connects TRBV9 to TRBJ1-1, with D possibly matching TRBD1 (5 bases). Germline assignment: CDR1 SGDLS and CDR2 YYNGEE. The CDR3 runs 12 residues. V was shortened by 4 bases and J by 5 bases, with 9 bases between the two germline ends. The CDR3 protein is CASSLGHTEAFF. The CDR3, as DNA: TGTGCCAGCAGCCTTGGACATACTGAAGCTTTCTTT.

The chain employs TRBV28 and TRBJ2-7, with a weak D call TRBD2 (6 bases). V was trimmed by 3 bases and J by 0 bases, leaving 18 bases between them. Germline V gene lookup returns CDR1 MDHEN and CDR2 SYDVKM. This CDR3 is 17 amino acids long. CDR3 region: CASSFPKGLQISYEQYF. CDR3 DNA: TGTGCCAGCAGTTTCCCCAAGGGACTCCAGATCTCCTACGAGCAGTACTTC.

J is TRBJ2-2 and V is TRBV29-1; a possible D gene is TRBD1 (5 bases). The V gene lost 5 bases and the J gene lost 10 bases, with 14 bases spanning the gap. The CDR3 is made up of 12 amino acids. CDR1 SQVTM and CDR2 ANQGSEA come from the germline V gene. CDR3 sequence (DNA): TGCAGCGTTTTGTCAGGGCCAGCGGAGCTGTTTTTT. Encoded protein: CSVLSGPAELFF.

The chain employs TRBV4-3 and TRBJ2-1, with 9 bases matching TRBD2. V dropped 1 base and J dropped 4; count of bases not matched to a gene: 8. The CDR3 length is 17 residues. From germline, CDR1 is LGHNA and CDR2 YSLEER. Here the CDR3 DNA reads TGCGCCAGCAGCCAAGTCGAGGGACTAGCAGAATACAATGAGCAGTTCTTC. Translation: CASSQVEGLAEYNEQFF.

CDR3 in amino acids: CAISDLYSTSSGANVLTF. In nucleotides, the CDR3 is TGTGCCATCAGTGATTTGTACAGTACATCCTCTGGGGCCAACGTCCTGACTTTC. The genes are TRBV10-3 and TRBJ2-6; no definite D call. CDR1 is ENHRY and CDR2 is SYGVKD in the germline V gene. The CDR3 sequence is 18 residues long. V dropped 3 bases and J dropped 0 bases, with 15 bases sitting between them.

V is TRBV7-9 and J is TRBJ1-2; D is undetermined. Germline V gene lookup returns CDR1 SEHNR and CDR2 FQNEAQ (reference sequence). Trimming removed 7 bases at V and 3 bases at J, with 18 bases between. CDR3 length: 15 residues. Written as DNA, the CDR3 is TGTGCCAGCACCCTAGTAACCACTGTGGACTATGGCTACACCTTC. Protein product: CASTLVTTVDYGYTF. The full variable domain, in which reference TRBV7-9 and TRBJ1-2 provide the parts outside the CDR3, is DTGVSQNPRHKITKRGQNVTFRCDPISEHNRLYWYRQTLGQGPEFLTYFQNEAQLEKSRLLSDRFSAERPKGSFSTLEIQRTEQGDSAMYLCASTLVTTVDYGYTFGSGTRLTVV.

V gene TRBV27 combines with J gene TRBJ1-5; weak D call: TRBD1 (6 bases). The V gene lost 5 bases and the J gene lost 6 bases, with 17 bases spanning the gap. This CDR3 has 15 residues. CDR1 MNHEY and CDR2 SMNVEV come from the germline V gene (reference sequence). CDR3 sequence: CASSPRTERGQPQHF. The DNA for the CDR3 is TGTGCCAGCAGTCCCAGGACAGAGAGGGGTCAGCCCCAGCATTTT.

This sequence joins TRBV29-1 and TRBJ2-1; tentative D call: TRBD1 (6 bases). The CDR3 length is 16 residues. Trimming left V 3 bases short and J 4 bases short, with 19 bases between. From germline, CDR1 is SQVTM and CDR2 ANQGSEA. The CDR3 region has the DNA TGCAGCGTTGAGCCACAGGGCCTCGGGTTATACAATGAGCAGTTCTTC. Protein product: CSVEPQGLGLYNEQFF.

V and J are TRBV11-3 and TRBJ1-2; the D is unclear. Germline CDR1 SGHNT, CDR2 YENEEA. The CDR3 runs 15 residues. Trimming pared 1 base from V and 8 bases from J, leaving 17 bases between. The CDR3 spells CASSLAGSSPWGYTF. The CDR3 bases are TGTGCCAGCAGCTTAGCAGGTTCTTCTCCCTGGGGCTACACCTTC.

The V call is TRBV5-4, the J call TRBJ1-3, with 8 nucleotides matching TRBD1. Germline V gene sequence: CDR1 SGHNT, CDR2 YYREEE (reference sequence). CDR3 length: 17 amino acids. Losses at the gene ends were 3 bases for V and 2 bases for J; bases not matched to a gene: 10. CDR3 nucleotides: TGTGCCAGCAGCTACCAGGGGGCCCGACAAACTGGAAACACCATATATTTT. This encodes CASSYQGARQTGNTIYF. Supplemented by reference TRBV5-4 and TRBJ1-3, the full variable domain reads ETGVTQSPTHLIKTRGQQVTLRCSSQSGHNTVSWYQQALGQGPQFIFQYYREEENGRGNFPPRFSGLQFPNYSSELNVNALELDDSALYLCASSYQGARQTGNTIYFGEGSWLTVV.

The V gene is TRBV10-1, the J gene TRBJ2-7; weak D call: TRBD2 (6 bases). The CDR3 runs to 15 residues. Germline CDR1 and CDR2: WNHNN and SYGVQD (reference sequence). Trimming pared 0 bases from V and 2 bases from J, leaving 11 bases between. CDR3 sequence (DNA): TGCGCCAGCAGTGAGTCGAGGGGAGGTACCTACGAGCAGTACTTC. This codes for CASSESRGGTYEQYF.

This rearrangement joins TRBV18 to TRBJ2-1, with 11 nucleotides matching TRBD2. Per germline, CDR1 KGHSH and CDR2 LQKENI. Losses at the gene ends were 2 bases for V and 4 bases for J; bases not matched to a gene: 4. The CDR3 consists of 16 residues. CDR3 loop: CASSPRTSGGYNEQFF. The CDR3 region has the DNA TGTGCCAGCTCACCAAGAACTAGCGGGGGTTACAATGAGCAGTTCTTC.

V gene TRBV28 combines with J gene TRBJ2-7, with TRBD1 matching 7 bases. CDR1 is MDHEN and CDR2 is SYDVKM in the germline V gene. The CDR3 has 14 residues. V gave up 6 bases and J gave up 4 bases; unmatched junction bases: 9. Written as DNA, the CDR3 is TGTGCCAGCAGCCGCCAGAGGGGGCAGTACGAGCAGTACTTC. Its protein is CASSRQRGQYEQYF.

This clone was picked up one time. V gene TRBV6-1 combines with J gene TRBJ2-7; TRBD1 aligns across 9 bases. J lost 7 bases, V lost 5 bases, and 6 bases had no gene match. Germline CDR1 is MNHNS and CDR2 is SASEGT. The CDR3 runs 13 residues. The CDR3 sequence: CASSSGTGREQYF. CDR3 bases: TGTGCCAGCAGTTCAGGGACAGGGCGAGAGCAGTACTTC.

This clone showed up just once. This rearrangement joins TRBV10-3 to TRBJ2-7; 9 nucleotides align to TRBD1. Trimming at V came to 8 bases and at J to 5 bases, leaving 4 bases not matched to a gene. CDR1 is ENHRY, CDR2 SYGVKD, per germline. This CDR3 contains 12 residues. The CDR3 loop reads CAIRDRGDEQYF. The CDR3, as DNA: TGTGCCATCCGCGACAGGGGGGACGAGCAGTACTTC.

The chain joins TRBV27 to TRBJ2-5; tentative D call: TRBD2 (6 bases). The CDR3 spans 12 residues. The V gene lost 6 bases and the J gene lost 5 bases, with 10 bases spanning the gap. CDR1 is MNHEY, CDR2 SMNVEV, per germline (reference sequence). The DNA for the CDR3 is TGTGCCAGCAGGGCGGGGAGGGAGACCCAGTACTTC. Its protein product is CASRAGRETQYF.

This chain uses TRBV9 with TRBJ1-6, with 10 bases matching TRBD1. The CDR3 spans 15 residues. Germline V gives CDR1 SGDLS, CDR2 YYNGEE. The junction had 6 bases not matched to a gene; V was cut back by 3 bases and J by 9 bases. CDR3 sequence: CASSDPGQGVSPLHF. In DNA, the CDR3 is TGTGCCAGCAGCGACCCTGGACAGGGGGTTTCACCCCTCCACTTT. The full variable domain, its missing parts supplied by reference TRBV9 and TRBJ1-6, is DSGVTQTPKHLITATGQRVTLRCSPRSGDLSVYWYQQSLDQGLQFLIQYYNGEERAKGNILERFSAQQFPDLHSELNLSSLELGDSALYFCASSDPGQGVSPLHFGNGTRLTVT.

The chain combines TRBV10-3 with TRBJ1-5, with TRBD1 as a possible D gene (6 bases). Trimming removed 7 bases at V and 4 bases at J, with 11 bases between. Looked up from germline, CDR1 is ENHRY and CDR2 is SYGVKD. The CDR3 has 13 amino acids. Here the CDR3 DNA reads TGTGCCATCACCCAGGGGCCAAATCAGCCCCAGCATTTT. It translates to CAITQGPNQPQHF.

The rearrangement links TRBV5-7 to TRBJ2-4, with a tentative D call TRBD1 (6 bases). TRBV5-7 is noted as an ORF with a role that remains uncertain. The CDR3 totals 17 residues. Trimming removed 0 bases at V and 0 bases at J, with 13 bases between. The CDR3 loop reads CASSLGRTAEAKNIQYF. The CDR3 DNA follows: TGTGCCAGCAGCTTGGGTCGGACAGCAGAAGCCAAAAACATTCAGTACTTC.

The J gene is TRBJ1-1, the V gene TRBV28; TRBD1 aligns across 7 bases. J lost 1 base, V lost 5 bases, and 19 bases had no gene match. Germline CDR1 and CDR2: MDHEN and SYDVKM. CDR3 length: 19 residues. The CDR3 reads CASSLIRSGTARANTEAFF. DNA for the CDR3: TGTGCCAGCAGTCTTATTAGGTCGGGGACAGCAAGAGCGAACACTGAAGCTTTCTTT.

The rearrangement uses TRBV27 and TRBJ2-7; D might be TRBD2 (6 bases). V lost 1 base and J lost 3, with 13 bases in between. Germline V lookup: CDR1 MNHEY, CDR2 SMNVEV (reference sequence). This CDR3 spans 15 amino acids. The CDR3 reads CASSLYGGSLYEQYF. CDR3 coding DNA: TGTGCCAGCAGTTTATACGGGGGATCCCTCTACGAGCAGTACTTC.

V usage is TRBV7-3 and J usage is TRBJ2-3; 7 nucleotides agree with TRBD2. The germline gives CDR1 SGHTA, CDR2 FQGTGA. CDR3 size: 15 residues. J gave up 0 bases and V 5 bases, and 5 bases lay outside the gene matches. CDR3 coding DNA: TGTGCCAGCAGCCCTAGCGGAGCCAGCACAGATACGCAGTATTTT. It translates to CASSPSGASTDTQYF.